This T cell receptor beta chain is from a study of blood T cell repertoires in COVID-19. Across the study: Both acute and convalescent COVID-19 samples were obtained from the United States, Italy and Spain. Sources were T cells, B-cell-depleted T cells, or PBMCs; the material itself was cDNA or gDNA.

Germline CDR1 and CDR2: MNHEY and SVGAGI. This CDR3 contains 15 residues. V was pared by 2 bases and J by 2 bases, with 10 bases between. Per the authors' pipeline: Reference gene primer amplification gave estimated nucleated cell counts. TCRdb's table, derived via immunoSEQ multiplex PCR, lists solely in-frame clones and lacks some. V and J calls and clone size follow that table, whereas D and trimming were derived from the DNA. The table shows 250,000 or so clones, with 70% to 90% occurring only once. Sequencing was performed on peripheral blood. The clonotype was recovered from a woman aged 55 to 70 with active or convalescent COVID-19. The chain links TRBV6-5 to TRBJ2-1, with D tentatively TRBD2 (5 bases). Here the CDR3 DNA reads TGTGCCAGCAGTTACCGCGGGTTCCCCTACAATGAGCAGTTCTTC. Translation gives CASSYRGFPYNEQFF.